This record concerns one TCR beta chain sequence. The V and J ends lost 4 bases and 5 bases, in that order; junction bases with no gene match: 2. The CDR3 has 13 amino acids. CDR1 is SGHTA and CDR2 is FQGNSA in the germline V gene. The source of the sample is a study of cytomegalovirus exposure and HLA in healthy donors. PCR used 60 Vbeta primers and 13 Jbeta primers. TCRdb's copy holds only in-frame clones and misses some; the assay was immunoSEQ multiplex PCR. The sample lists about 90,000 clones; just over 75% were seen once. The chain links TRBV7-2 to TRBJ2-1; 7 bases map to TRBD1. What was sequenced was PBMCs. This clonotype originated in a man under 40 in good health and CMV-seronegative. CDR3 sequence reads: CASSSQGDNEQFF. Here the CDR3 DNA reads TGTGCCAGCAGCTCCCAGGGGGACAATGAGCAGTTCTTC. Full variable domain (remainder filled in from reference TRBV7-2 and TRBJ2-1): GAGVSQSPSNKVTEKGKDVELRCDPISGHTALYWYRQSLGQGLEFLIYFQGNSAPDKSGLPSDRFSAERTGGSVSTLTIQRTQQEDSAVYLCASSSQGDNEQFFGPGTRLTVL.